These T cell receptor beta chains were read from a single sample in a study of blood T cell repertoires in COVID-19. The table came from immunoSEQ multiplex PCR; TCRdb's copy has only in-frame clones and leaves some out. This table has over 50,000 clones, around four fifths appearing once. Sample: peripheral blood. The receptors originated from a man between 65 and 85 years old with acute or convalescent COVID-19. The conserved cysteine and the conserved F or W are not part of the CDR3 here.

V gene	J gene	CDR3 protein
TRBV2	TRBJ1-2	ASSEGQVQGYT
TRBV6-6	TRBJ1-2	ASSVRQDNYGYT
TRBV18	TRBJ2-7	ASSPSPDRANEQY
TRBV18	TRBJ2-3	ASSPDRSTDTQY
TRBV3-1/TRBV3-2	TRBJ2-3	ASSTSRFTDTQY
TRBV19	TRBJ2-2	ASSIRTGNTGELF
TRBV6-5	TRBJ1-1	ASSDTGITQEAF
TRBV2	TRBJ1-2	ASSQGIYGYT
TRBV4-2	TRBJ1-2	ASSMDRGNYGYT
TRBV13	TRBJ2-5	ASSPTSQETQY
TRBV10-1	TRBJ2-2	ASSESTRGGGTNTGELF
TRBV19	TRBJ1-1	ASSTPTGGPNTEAF
TRBV3-1/TRBV3-2	TRBJ2-3	ASRYSGGATDTQY
TRBV19	TRBJ2-5	ASSQGRLAVGSETQY
TRBV18	TRBJ1-5	ASSPDRDQPQH
TRBV5-1	TRBJ2-1	ASTPFGGTYNEQF
TRBV6-2/TRBV6-3	TRBJ1-5	ASSLGDTDNQPQH
TRBV21-1	TRBJ1-2	ASSARQGLDGYT
TRBV7-9	TRBJ2-5	ASSPYGQGRETQY
TRBV2	TRBJ2-5	ASTSGGRETQY
TRBV28	TRBJ2-7	ASRTGTPYEQY
TRBV28	TRBJ2-7	ASSFGGNYEQY
TRBV2	TRBJ1-5	ASSALGQFRGNQPQH
TRBV24-1	TRBJ1-5	ATSAGVNQPQH
TRBV2	TRBJ2-2	ASSEGQGGPGELF
TRBV9	TRBJ1-6	ASSGTPLSSPLH
TRBV2	TRBJ2-6	AVDRGNSGANVLT
TRBV4-1	TRBJ2-1	ASSQLTSSNEQF
TRBV5-4	TRBJ2-1	ASSLGNSGVNEQF
TRBV29-1	TRBJ2-5	SVEQGRETQY
TRBV19	TRBJ1-2	ASRQVPLYGYT
TRBV6-5	TRBJ2-2	ASSRLRSTGELF
TRBV7-9	TRBJ2-1	ASSQTAYNEQF
TRBV19	TRBJ2-2	ASTQGQRGDTGELF
TRBV9	TRBJ2-1	ASSVGLAEGNEQF
TRBV2	TRBJ1-1	ASRREGNTEAF
TRBV29-1	TRBJ1-1	SAQQGRDYTEAF
TRBV29-1	TRBJ1-3	SVRQASGNTIY
TRBV6-2/TRBV6-3	TRBJ1-1	ASSDSENTEAF
TRBV28	TRBJ1-2	ASSFSLTHPTGSHGYT
TRBV4-1	TRBJ1-5	ASSQEGPRNQPQH